This TCR beta chain derives from a study of control samples from healthy donors and cancer patients. Germline CDR1 SNHLY, CDR2 FYNNEI. The CDR3 spans 16 residues. For this clone: One end of the junction is discordant with germline, which a read error may explain.

Using immunoSEQ multiplex PCR, the repertoire was profiled, and TCRdb retains in-frame clones only, with some absent. The repertoire includes roughly 130,000 clones, 80% to 95% of them detected once, and roughly 8.7% sits in the top ten. The sequenced material came from blood. The clonotype was recovered from a man between 18 and 35 years old in good health. The chain recombines TRBV2 with TRBJ2-2; TRBD2 matches at 9 bases. The CDR3 sequence is CASSRLAALQTGELLF. CDR3 nucleotide sequence: TGTGCCAGCAGCCGACTAGCGGCCCTTCAGACCGGGGAGCTGCTTTTT. Full variable domain (missing parts from reference TRBV2 and TRBJ2-2): EPEVTQTPSHQVTQMGQEVILRCVPISNHLYFYWYRQILGQKVEFLVSFYNNEISEKSEIFDDQFSVERPDGSNFTLKIRSTKLEDSAMYFCASSRLAALQTGELLFGEGSRLTVL.